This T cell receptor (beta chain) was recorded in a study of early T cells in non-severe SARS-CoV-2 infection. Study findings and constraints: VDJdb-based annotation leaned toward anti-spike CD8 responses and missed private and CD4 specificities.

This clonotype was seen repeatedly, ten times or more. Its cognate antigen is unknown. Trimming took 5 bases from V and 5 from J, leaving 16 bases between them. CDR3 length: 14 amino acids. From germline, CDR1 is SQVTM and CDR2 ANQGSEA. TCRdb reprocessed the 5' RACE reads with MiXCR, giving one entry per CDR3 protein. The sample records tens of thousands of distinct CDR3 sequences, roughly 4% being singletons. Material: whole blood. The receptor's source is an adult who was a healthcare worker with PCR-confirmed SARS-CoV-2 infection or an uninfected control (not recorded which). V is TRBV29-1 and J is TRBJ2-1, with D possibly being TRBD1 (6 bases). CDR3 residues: CSVRQERWDNEQFF. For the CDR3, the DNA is TGCAGCGTTAGACAGGAGAGGTGGGACAATGAGCAGTTCTTC.